The entry below describes one T cell receptor beta chain. Its antigen has not been determined. CDR1 MNHEY and CDR2 SVGAGI are derived from the germline V gene. The CDR3 runs 11 residues from the cysteine to the phenylalanine. The protein alone is recorded here. The library was produced with 5' RACE. Each TCR library was prepared from about 3,300 ng of total RNA. For each sample, cDNA was synthesized in eight separate reactions using SMARTScribe reverse transcriptase. Unique molecular identifiers containing a 6-nucleotide sample barcode were introduced through template switching during cDNA synthesis. Amplification of TCRalpha and TCRbeta cDNA involved two nested PCRs of approximately 16 and 10 cycles, and each PCR was followed by bead purification. Before amplification, cDNA was treated with uracil DNA-glycosylase and purified using the QIAquick PCR purification kit. In the second PCR, Illumina TruSeq-compatible adapters and sample-specific barcodes were added. Library quality and concentration were assessed using TapeStation and Qubit, and roughly 5.5 ng of each library was pooled. Sequencing of pooled libraries was carried out on an Illumina HiSeq2500 single-index Rapid Run using 2 x 100 bp reads and custom sequencing primers. The paper's data handling went like this. MiGEC version 1.2.6 was used for UMI-based consensus assembly, which corrected PCR and sequencing errors. MiXCR version 2.1.1 handled V(D)J alignment, clonotype assembly and CDR3 extraction. To normalise gene usage, clonotype sharing and MAIT/NKT TCR abundance, the top 1000, 10 000 and 20 000 clonotypes in each sample were analysed. After downsampling to 27 000 UMIs, diversity was calculated as the inverse Simpson index using the vegan R package. Statistical testing used paired Mann-Whitney U tests on the discordant twin pairs and applied Benjamini-Hochberg correction for multiple testing. TCRdb reanalyzed the reads, keeping one entry per CDR3 protein sequence and omitting DNA. These V and J calls are TCRdb output, not the study's own analysis. The table of this sample itemizes around 230,000 distinct CDR3 sequences. 1.5% to 2% of the sample rests with the top ten.

The sample comes from a study of monozygotic twins with inflammatory bowel disease (dated by TCRdb to between 2017 and 2020). For the study in its entirety: A total of about 28 monozygotic twin pairs were included in the full study, comprising nine German pairs (four IBD-concordant, five IBD-discordant) and 19 IBD-discordant Danish pairs. The search for disease-associated traits relied mainly on comparing, within discordant pairs, IBD patients with their genetically identical healthy co-twins. Each individual had, on average, about 151 000 unique TCRalpha sequences and 181 000 unique TCRbeta sequences available for analysis.

What the authors observed across the whole study: Compared with healthy twins, IBD patients had fewer clonotypes in common with other individuals, a difference most pronounced in patients showing signs of disease activity. A decrease in TCRbeta repertoire diversity, as measured by inverse Simpson index, was observed in IBD patients compared with their healthy co-twins. The results gave no support for a single strong signal or clonotype linked to IBD. Background noise and inter-individual variability may have been introduced into the repertoires by the differing immunosuppressive treatments among patients. The analysis was unable to tell different T cell subtypes apart. No difference in repertoire similarity was observed between concordant and discordant twins, possibly owing to limited statistical power.

From each donor, a roughly 2.6 ml peripheral blood sample was collected into PAXgene tubes and stored at -80 degrees C. Without T cell sorting, total RNA was isolated from whole blood using the PAXgene blood miRNA kit on an automated QIAcube. Peripheral blood from monozygotic twin pairs concordant or discordant for inflammatory bowel disease was subjected to deep TCRalpha and TCRbeta repertoire profiling with unique molecular barcoding. Smoking habits were recorded for all twin pairs, with individuals classified as current, former or never smokers. The source material was blood. This receptor was taken from a human donor with ulcerative colitis or Crohn's disease, or a healthy co-twin of an affected twin (not recorded which). This chain is built from TRBV6-5 and TRBJ1-2; checking the TCRdb D call of TRBD1 is not possible without DNA. Here the CDR3 is given as CASGFGTWWDF.